The 29 T cell receptor beta chains in this list originate from one sample, sequenced in a study of blood T cell repertoires in COVID-19. Only in-frame clones appear in the TCRdb table, and some are missing; sequencing was by immunoSEQ multiplex PCR. The table records tens of thousands of clones, 65% to 90% of them present only once. Sample: peripheral blood. These receptors all stem from a man aged 25-45 years with COVID-19, enrolled during active disease.

The V call is TRBV28, the J call TRBJ2-5; weak D call: TRBD2 (5 bases). The CDR3 sequence is 14 residues long. V was clipped by 1 base and J by 5 bases, with 11 bases between them. The V gene's germline CDR1 is MDHEN and CDR2 SYDVKM. Here the CDR3 DNA reads TGTGCCAGCAGTTTATCCTTCGGCGGGGAGACCCAGTACTTC. This codes for CASSLSFGGETQYF.

Written as DNA, the CDR3 is TGTGCCAGCAGCGTGGACAGTTCCTACAATGAGCAGTTCTTC. It codes for CASSVDSSYNEQFF. This rearrangement joins TRBV7-2 to TRBJ2-1, with D possibly being TRBD1 (6 bases). Trimming stripped 5 bases from V and 1 base from J, with 9 bases between. This CDR3 is built from 14 residues. Per the germline V gene, CDR1 is SGHTA and CDR2 is FQGNSA.

Comments on this clone: Other nucleotide sequences in the sample specify the same CDR3. The chain is built from TRBV5-1 and TRBJ1-4, with 7 bases fitting TRBD1. The CDR3 is 15 residues long. V lost 0 bases to trimming and J lost 7 bases; unmatched junction nucleotides: 6. Per germline, CDR1 SGHRS and CDR2 YFSETQ. CDR3 loop: CASSLATGVFEKLFF. For the CDR3, the DNA is TGCGCCAGCAGCTTGGCCACAGGGGTTTTTGAAAAACTGTTTTTT.

V and J are TRBV27 and TRBJ1-2, with D maybe TRBD1 (6 bases). Germline CDR1 reads MNHEY; CDR2 reads SMNVEV (reference sequence). This CDR3 contains 11 residues. V was trimmed by 8 bases and J by 2 bases, leaving 6 bases between them. CDR3 in amino acids: CASGQNYGYTF. The CDR3 nucleotides are TGTGCCAGCGGACAGAACTATGGCTACACCTTC.

The CDR3 reads CASSEEGVPKNIQYF. CDR3 bases: TGTGCCAGCAGTGAGGAGGGAGTGCCCAAAAACATTCAGTACTTC. J is TRBJ2-4 and V is TRBV2; D may be TRBD2 (6 bases). V dropped 3 bases and J dropped 2 bases, with 11 bases sitting between them. This CDR3 is 15 amino acids long. Per germline, CDR1 SNHLY and CDR2 FYNNEI.

This chain uses TRBV19 with TRBJ2-3, with D maybe TRBD2 (5 bases). V lost 1 base and J 5 bases, leaving 7 bases between the germline ends. This CDR3 has 13 residues. Germline V gene lookup returns CDR1 LNHDA and CDR2 SQIVND (reference sequence). The CDR3 protein is CASSIGTLDTQYF. Here the CDR3 DNA reads TGTGCCAGTAGTATAGGGACTCTAGATACGCAGTATTTT.

The sample holds one count of this clone. This CDR3 is also generated by other DNA sequences in the sample. The V and J genes are TRBV3-1 (or the pseudogene TRBV3-2) and TRBJ2-7, with 9 bases that match TRBD1. V gave up 4 bases and J gave up 2 bases; unmatched junction bases: 3. The CDR3 is 14 amino acids. Germline CDR1 and CDR2: LGHDT and YNNKEL (reference sequence). CDR3 DNA: TGTGCCAGCAGCCCGGACAGGGGCCCCTACGAGCAGTACTTC. This codes for CASSPDRGPYEQYF.

The V and J genes are TRBV7-8 and TRBJ2-3; D unresolved. Germline V CDR1 and CDR2: SGHVS, FQNEAQ. V was cut by 2 bases and J by 6 bases, with 12 bases left in between. This CDR3 contains 14 residues. For the CDR3, the DNA is TGTGCCAGCAGCTTATCCCTAGTAAAGGATACGCAGTATTTT. As protein: CASSLSLVKDTQYF.

The V call is TRBV9, the J call TRBJ2-3; maybe TRBD2 (6 bases). The germline gives CDR1 SGDLS, CDR2 YYNGEE. Between the trimmed V and J ends, which lost 0 bases and 4 bases, there was a span of 12 bases. CDR3 length: 15 residues. CDR3: CASSVGETRADTQYF. CDR3 nucleotide sequence: TGTGCCAGCAGCGTAGGCGAGACTAGGGCAGATACGCAGTATTTT.

The chain recombines TRBV12-3 or TRBV12-4 with TRBJ1-1; possibly TRBD1 for D (6 bases). The CDR3 totals 13 residues. Trimming shortened V by 10 bases and J by 5 bases, and 17 bases separated the two germline ends. CDR3 loop: CAILNRAWTEAFF. The CDR3 bases are TGTGCCATCCTGAACAGGGCTTGGACTGAAGCTTTCTTT.

This clone came up a few times. The chain uses TRBV28 and TRBJ2-7, with a possible D match to TRBD2 (5 bases). Trimming stripped 5 bases from V and 7 bases from J, with 9 bases between. The CDR3 spans 11 residues. The germline CDR1 and CDR2 sequences are MDHEN and SYDVKM. CDR3 amino acids: CASSHRLEQYF. The CDR3 DNA is TGTGCCAGCAGTCATCGACTAGAGCAGTACTTC. Full variable domain (missing parts from reference TRBV28 and TRBJ2-7): DVKVTQSSRYLVKRTGEKVFLECVQDMDHENMFWYRQDPGLGLRLIYFSYDVKMKEKGDIPEGYSVSREKKERFSLILESASTNQTSMYLCASSHRLEQYFGPGTRLTVT.

The chain is built from TRBV6-5 and TRBJ1-5, with TRBD1 matching 9 bases. The junction had 4 bases not matched to a gene; V was cut back by 5 bases and J by 2 bases. Germline V gives CDR1 MNHEY, CDR2 SVGAGI. CDR3 size: 15 residues. The CDR3 coding sequence is TGTGCCAGCAGTCGGTACAGGGGGCGCAATCAGCCCCAGCATTTT. Protein product: CASSRYRGRNQPQHF.

The chain has TRBV27 and TRBJ2-1, with a possible D match to TRBD2 (6 bases). V lost 3 bases and J lost 0, with 12 bases in between. This CDR3 is built from 16 residues. Germline CDR1 MNHEY, CDR2 SMNVEV (reference sequence). The CDR3 coding sequence is TGTGCCAGCAGTTTCTTTAGCGGTAGCTCCTACAATGAGCAGTTCTTC. It is translated as CASSFFSGSSYNEQFF.

The chain links TRBV7-3 to TRBJ1-4; D call uncertain. The CDR3 spans 14 residues. Trimming removed 5 bases at V and 0 bases at J, with 7 bases between. Germline V gives CDR1 SGHTA, CDR2 FQGTGA. CDR3 in DNA: TGTGCCAGCAGCCTGACACCAACTAATGAAAAACTGTTTTTT. Protein product: CASSLTPTNEKLFF.

The V and J genes are TRBV5-4 and TRBJ2-2, with D tentatively TRBD2 (6 bases). The germline V gene encodes CDR1 SGHNT and CDR2 YYREEE (reference sequence). This CDR3 has 14 amino acids. Trimming stripped 0 bases from V and 4 bases from J, with 7 bases between. CDR3 amino acids: CASSLGDSTGELFF. CDR3 DNA sequence: TGTGCCAGCAGCTTGGGGGACTCCACCGGGGAGCTGTTTTTT.

This clone was observed a single time. This sequence joins TRBV11-2 and TRBJ1-2, with 10 bases lining up with TRBD1. This CDR3 has 14 amino acids. Germline V lookup: CDR1 SGHAT, CDR2 FQNNGV. V was clipped by 6 bases and J by 8 bases; unmatched bases: 9. CDR3 nucleotides: TGTGCCAGCAGTCACGACAGGGGGCGCGAGGGCTACACCTTC. Translation gives CASSHDRGREGYTF.

The genes are TRBV5-1 and TRBJ1-1; the match to TRBD1 covers 7 bases. CDR3 size: 15 residues. Germline CDR1 is SGHRS and CDR2 is YFSETQ. Germline trimming cut 4 bases from V and 1 base from J; bases unmatched to any gene: 7. The CDR3 DNA reads as TGCGCCAGCAGCGAGCCGGGACAGAAGAACACTGAAGCTTTCTTT. Its protein is CASSEPGQKNTEAFF.

The chain recombines TRBV7-2 with TRBJ1-3; the match to TRBD1 covers 9 bases. Germline loops: CDR1 SGHTA, CDR2 FQGNSA. The CDR3 runs 18 residues. The V segment lost 2 bases and the J segment 1 base; nucleotides outside the gene matches: 9. The CDR3 reads CASSLTLIDRGSGNTIYF. CDR3 bases: TGTGCCAGCAGCTTAACTTTGATCGACAGGGGGTCTGGAAACACCATATATTTT.

A single count supports this clone. The genes are TRBV30 and TRBJ1-4; 7 bases align to TRBD1. This CDR3 is 14 amino acids long. Germline V gives CDR1 GTSNPN, CDR2 SVGIG (reference sequence). V was clipped by 0 bases and J by 7 bases; unmatched bases: 5. The CDR3: CAWSVRGLGEKLFF. The CDR3, as DNA: TGTGCCTGGAGTGTAAGGGGGCTTGGTGAAAAACTGTTTTTT.

Only one count was recorded for this clone. The CDR3 region is CASSPQGPLGGYTF. Here the CDR3 DNA reads TGTGCCAGCAGTCCACAGGGCCCCCTCGGTGGCTACACCTTC. The V gene is TRBV27, the J gene TRBJ1-2; D might be TRBD1 (6 bases). CDR3 length: 14 amino acids. V dropped 5 bases and J dropped 7 bases, with 17 bases sitting between them. Germline values: CDR1 MNHEY, CDR2 SMNVEV (reference sequence).

This chain uses TRBV5-8 with TRBJ1-1, with 7 bases matching TRBD1. Trimming cost V 3 bases and J 2 bases; bases outside gene matches: 7. In germline, CDR1 is SGHTS, CDR2 YDEGEE. The CDR3 is 15 amino acids. The CDR3 sequence: CASSSTGQRNTEAFF. The CDR3 DNA follows: TGTGCCAGCAGCTCAACGGGACAGAGAAACACTGAAGCTTTCTTT. Full variable domain (missing parts from reference TRBV5-8 and TRBJ1-1): EAGVTQSPTHLIKTRGQQATLRCSPISGHTSVYWYQQALGLGLQFLLWYDEGEERNRGNFPPRFSGRQFPNYSSELNVNALELEDSALYLCASSSTGQRNTEAFFGQGTRLTVV.

This rearrangement joins TRBV6-6 to TRBJ2-2; tentative D call: TRBD2 (5 bases). This CDR3 contains 14 residues. Deletions cut 5 bases from V and 2 bases from J, with 9 bases between. Germline V gene sequence: CDR1 MNHNY, CDR2 SVGAGI (reference sequence). The chain's CDR3 is CASSPSSNTGELFF. The CDR3 DNA is TGTGCCAGCAGTCCTAGCAGCAACACCGGGGAGCTGTTTTTT.

This chain links TRBV5-6 with TRBJ2-2, with D tentatively TRBD1 (5 bases). Trimming removed 0 bases from V and 3 bases from J, with 12 bases in between. CDR1 and CDR2 (germline): SGHDT, YYEEEE. The CDR3 runs to 16 residues. The CDR3 reads CASSLGLQQDTGELFF. CDR3 sequence (DNA): TGTGCCAGCAGCTTGGGCCTCCAACAGGACACCGGGGAGCTGTTTTTT. Variable domain in full (rest from reference TRBV5-6 and TRBJ2-2): DAGVTQSPTHLIKTRGQQVTLRCSPKSGHDTVSWYQQALGQGPQFIFQYYEEEERQRGNFPDRFSGHQFPNYSSELNVNALLLGDSALYLCASSLGLQQDTGELFFGEGSRLTVL.

V and J are TRBV12-3 or TRBV12-4 and TRBJ2-5; D not resolved. There are 13 residues in the CDR3. V shed 5 bases and J shed 5 bases, with 12 bases lying between them. CDR3 sequence reads: CASSERLMETQYF. In DNA, the CDR3 is TGTGCCAGCAGTGAGAGATTGATGGAGACCCAGTACTTC.

CDR3 amino acids: CASSLSGTRNQETQYF. CDR3 coding DNA: TGCGCCAGCAGCCTCTCCGGGACTAGGAACCAAGAGACCCAGTACTTC. The chain uses TRBV4-1 and TRBJ2-5; 8 bases fit TRBD2. The CDR3 is 16 residues long. CDR1 is MGHRA and CDR2 is YSYEKL in the germline V gene. J lost 0 bases, V lost 4 bases, and 7 bases had no gene match.

This chain joins TRBV5-5 and TRBJ2-5; TRBD1 matches 8 bases. Germline CDR1 reads SGHKS; CDR2 reads YYEKEE (reference sequence). CDR3 length equals 15 residues. V was pared by 3 bases and J by 2 bases, with 6 bases of the junction left unmatched. Written as DNA, the CDR3 is TGTGCCAGCAGCTACCAGGGGGCTCAACAAGAGACCCAGTACTTC. Translating it yields CASSYQGAQQETQYF. The full variable domain, in which reference TRBV5-5 and TRBJ2-5 provide the parts outside the CDR3, is DAGVTQSPTHLIKTRGQQVTLRCSPISGHKSVSWYQQVLGQGPQFIFQYYEKEERGRGNFPDRFSARQFPNYSSELNVNALLLGDSALYLCASSYQGAQQETQYFGPGTRLLVL.

The gene calls are TRBV7-9 and TRBJ1-5, with a possible D match to TRBD1 (5 bases). The V gene lost 1 base and the J gene lost 4 bases, with 11 bases spanning the gap. Germline values: CDR1 SEHNR, CDR2 FQNEAQ (reference sequence). This CDR3 has 15 amino acids. CDR3 in amino acids: CASSLVGQANQPQHF. The CDR3 DNA sequence: TGTGCCAGCAGCTTAGTGGGGCAGGCAAATCAGCCCCAGCATTTT. The complete variable domain, with remaining parts taken from reference TRBV7-9 and TRBJ1-5, reads DTGVSQNPRHKITKRGQNVTFRCDPISEHNRLYWYRQTLGQGPEFLTYFQNEAQLEKSRLLSDRFSAERPKGSFSTLEIQRTEQGDSAMYLCASSLVGQANQPQHFGDGTRLSIL.

V is TRBV28 and J is TRBJ1-2; D is perhaps TRBD1 (6 bases). Trimming took off 9 bases at V and 1 base at J, with 9 bases between the two ends. This CDR3 region has 12 residues. Germline lookup yields CDR1 MDHEN and CDR2 SYDVKM. The CDR3 is CASGQSNYGYTF. CDR3 DNA sequence: TGTGCCAGTGGACAGAGTAACTATGGCTACACCTTC.

The chain is built from TRBV28 and TRBJ2-2, with D hard to call. V lost 3 bases, J lost 7 bases, and 9 bases lay in between. This CDR3 spans 13 amino acids. CDR1 and CDR2 (germline): MDHEN, SYDVKM. For the CDR3, the DNA is TGTGCCAGCAGTTTCGGGTACGGCGGGGAGCTGTTTTTT. Translating it yields CASSFGYGGELFF.